The 21 T cell receptor beta chains in this list originate from one sample, sequenced in a study of T-cell memory formation after mild COVID-19 (dated by TCRdb to 2020 to 2022). Libraries were constructed by 5' RACE. Sequencing was carried out with an Illumina NovaSeq 6000. TCRdb's own reprocessing of the public reads used fastp at Q25 and MiXCR and kept productive beta chains. Records with the same CDR3 protein are collapsed into one entry carrying the most frequent genes and DNA. Within this sample are fewer than 150,000 distinct CDR3 sequences, with about 6% of them counted one time only. The ten largest clones add up to approximately 2% of the sample. Sequenced material: PBMCs or a T cell subset sorted from them (not recorded which). These TCRs come from an adult woman who had mild COVID-19 (a few samples of this study predate the infection). The sample titles of this study are shuffled in the database, so cell type and time point are left out; the donor was told from shared clones.

This clonotype was seen ten or more times. The gene calls are TRBV4-2 and TRBJ2-4, with D unresolved. Trimming removed 0 bases at V and 1 base at J, with 13 bases between. Germline V CDR1 and CDR2: LGHNA, YNFKEQ. The CDR3 spans 17 residues. The CDR3 protein is CASSQDRADGAKNIQYF. The DNA for the CDR3 is TGTGCCAGCAGCCAAGATCGGGCGGACGGTGCCAAAAACATTCAGTACTTC.

In this sample, this clonotype turned up many times. The chain has TRBV5-1 and TRBJ2-3, with D perhaps TRBD1 or TRBD2 (5 bases each). Germline V CDR1 and CDR2: SGHRS, YFSETQ. The CDR3 is 15 residues long. Trimming shortened V by 3 bases and J by 3 bases, and 14 bases separated the two germline ends. The CDR3 DNA is TGCGCCAGCAGCTCCCGAGGGGCCCGGACAGATACGCAGTATTTT. It specifies CASSSRGARTDTQYF. Full variable domain (remainder filled in from reference TRBV5-1 and TRBJ2-3): KAGVTQTPRYLIKTRGQQVTLSCSPISGHRSVSWYQQTPGQGLQFLFEYFSETQRNKGNFPGRFSGRQFSNSRSEMNVSTLELGDSALYLCASSSRGARTDTQYFGPGTRLTVL.

The rearrangement uses TRBV4-1 and TRBJ2-3; D is perhaps TRBD1 (6 bases). V was shortened by 1 base and J by 6 bases, with 11 bases between the two germline ends. Germline V CDR1 and CDR2: MGHRA, YSYEKL. CDR3 length: 14 amino acids. Here the CDR3 reads CASSQAQGKDTQYF. CDR3 coding DNA: TGCGCCAGCAGCCAAGCCCAGGGGAAGGATACGCAGTATTTT.

This clonotype has ten or more counts. The rearrangement uses TRBV18 and TRBJ2-1; 10 bases line up with TRBD1. Germline V gives CDR1 KGHSH, CDR2 LQKENI. The CDR3 contains 15 residues. The trim removed 3 bases at V and 4 bases at J, leaving 3 bases unmatched. The CDR3 nucleotides are TGTGCCAGCTCACCCGGACAGGGGGTTTACAATGAGCAGTTCTTC. Translated: CASSPGQGVYNEQFF.

This clonotype was counted between two and nine times. The chain joins TRBV20-1 to TRBJ1-3; D remains ambiguous. CDR1 is DFQATT, CDR2 SNEGSKA, per germline (reference sequence). The CDR3 runs to 12 residues. V lost 1 base, J lost 4 bases, and 5 bases lay in between. The CDR3 sequence: CSARGWGNTIYF. The CDR3 DNA is TGCAGTGCTAGAGGATGGGGAAACACCATATATTTT.

The table lists this clonotype with a few counts. The V gene is TRBV6-6, the J gene TRBJ1-2, with TRBD1 identical over 10 bases. With V trimmed by 7 bases and J by 8 bases, 4 bases remained unmatched. The CDR3 spans 12 residues. Looked up from germline, CDR1 is MNHNY and CDR2 is SVGAGI (reference sequence). CDR3 nucleotide sequence: TGTGCCAGCACCGGGACAGGGGACGGCTACACCTTC. The encoded protein is CASTGTGDGYTF.

In its sample, this clonotype was seen a few times. The chain is built from TRBV20-1 and TRBJ2-7; D ambiguous. Germline V gives CDR1 DFQATT, CDR2 SNEGSKA (reference sequence). Trimming shortened V by 5 bases and J by 1 base, and 12 bases separated the two germline ends. The CDR3 sequence is 13 residues long. The CDR3 loop reads CSALAPPSYEQYF. The CDR3 nucleotides read TGCAGTGCTCTGGCACCACCTTCCTACGAGCAGTACTTC.

There are a few counts of this clonotype. This chain links TRBV2 with TRBJ2-1; D remains unclear. Germline-derived CDR1 and CDR2 are SNHLY and FYNNEI. This CDR3 has 14 residues. The V end lost 3 bases, the J end lost 0 bases, and 6 bases lay between the germline ends. The CDR3: CASSESYSYNEQFF. CDR3 DNA sequence: TGTGCCAGCAGTGAGAGTTACTCCTACAATGAGCAGTTCTTC.

V usage is TRBV24-1 and J usage is TRBJ2-3; 7 positions agree with TRBD2. Germline CDR1 and CDR2: KGHDR and SFDVKD. With 7 bases clipped from V and 3 bases from J, the junction kept 15 bases outside the gene matches. CDR3 length: 17 residues. The CDR3 here is CATRAGNFRRGTDTQYF. In DNA, the CDR3 is TGTGCCACCAGAGCGGGAAACTTTCGGCGGGGAACAGATACGCAGTATTTT.

The V call is TRBV6-2 or TRBV6-3, the J call TRBJ1-2; 9 bases agree with TRBD1. The CDR3 has 14 amino acids. J was trimmed by 4 bases and V by 6 bases; bases with no gene match: 6. CDR1 MNHEY and CDR2 SVGEGT come from the germline V gene. CDR3 sequence: CASRPQGASYGYTF. The CDR3 DNA is TGTGCCAGCAGGCCACAGGGGGCGAGCTATGGCTACACCTTC.

The rearrangement links TRBV5-5 to TRBJ2-3, with 7 bases that match TRBD2. The CDR3 totals 16 residues. CDR1 SGHKS and CDR2 YYEKEE come from the germline V gene (reference sequence). V lost 2 bases, J lost 6 bases, and 12 bases stayed unmatched. CDR3 DNA sequence: TGTGCCAGCAGCTTCGGTTCGGCGGGAGCCCCCGATACGCAGTATTTT. It yields the protein CASSFGSAGAPDTQYF.

In its sample, this clonotype was seen a few times. V is TRBV11-2 and J is TRBJ2-3; 12 nucleotides align to TRBD2. Germline V gene lookup returns CDR1 SGHAT and CDR2 FQNNGV. This CDR3 is built from 17 residues. V trimming: 5 bases; J trimming: 5 bases; junction bases outside the gene matches: 11. The CDR3 protein is CASSQLPSGGVRDTQYF. CDR3 in DNA: TGTGCCAGCAGCCAACTTCCTAGCGGGGGGGTCCGAGATACGCAGTATTTT.

Concerning this clonotype itself: The conserved final phenylalanine or tryptophan is absent from the CDR3, which likely points to a read error. The chain is built from TRBV6-4 and TRBJ2-6; D may be TRBD2 (6 bases). CDR3 length equals 17 residues. CDR1 and CDR2 (germline): MRHNA, SNTAGT. Trimming pared 0 bases from V and 2 bases from J, leaving 11 bases between. CDR3 in amino acids: CASSDSPSGAGANVLTL. As DNA, the CDR3 is TGTGCCAGCAGTGACTCCCCATCGGGAGCTGGGGCCAACGTCCTGACTCTC.

This clonotype showed up just a few times. The V call is TRBV14, the J call TRBJ2-5; D possibly matches TRBD1 or TRBD2 (5 bases each). The CDR3 has 16 residues. Germline values: CDR1 SGHDN, CDR2 FVKESK. V lost 1 base and J 1 base, leaving 13 bases between the germline ends. CDR3 region: CASSQALRGSQETQYF. CDR3 in DNA: TGTGCCAGCAGCCAAGCGCTACGGGGCTCCCAAGAGACCCAGTACTTC.

This clonotype was counted only a few times. The chain joins TRBV7-9 to TRBJ2-1; no clear D gene. Trimming left V 3 bases short and J 6 bases short, with 18 bases between. Germline CDR1 SEHNR, CDR2 FQNEAQ (reference sequence). The CDR3 is made up of 16 amino acids. Here the CDR3 reads CASSFALGSYPNEQFF. The CDR3 bases are TGTGCCAGCAGCTTCGCCCTAGGAAGTTATCCCAATGAGCAGTTCTTC. Combining the CDR3 with reference TRBV7-9 and TRBJ2-1 gives the whole variable domain DTGVSQNPRHKITKRGQNVTFRCDPISEHNRLYWYRQTLGQGPEFLTYFQNEAQLEKSRLLSDRFSAERPKGSFSTLEIQRTEQGDSAMYLCASSFALGSYPNEQFFGPGTRLTVL.

In its sample, this clonotype was seen a few times. The CDR3 loop reads CASSLEYQHRAFF. Here the CDR3 DNA reads TGTGCCAGCAGCTTAGAGTATCAACACCGCGCTTTCTTT. The V gene is TRBV7-8, the J gene TRBJ1-1; D not certain. The germline CDR1 and CDR2 sequences are SGHVS and FQNEAQ. The CDR3 has 13 residues. The ends were cut back, 1 base at V and 11 bases at J, with 14 bases in the middle.

Only a few counts were recorded for this clonotype. The chain combines TRBV5-8 with TRBJ1-5, with D perhaps matching TRBD1 (6 bases). The germline gives CDR1 SGHTS, CDR2 YDEGEE. The CDR3 extends over 15 amino acids. V lost 4 bases and J lost 3, with 14 bases in between. This chain's CDR3 is CASSPGAVPNQPQHF. CDR3 DNA: TGTGCCAGCAGCCCAGGGGCCGTTCCCAATCAGCCCCAGCATTTT.

This clonotype was detected ten times or more. The rearrangement uses TRBV7-2 and TRBJ2-1; perhaps D is TRBD1 or TRBD2 (5 bases each). Per germline, CDR1 SGHTA and CDR2 FQGNSA. The CDR3 runs 17 residues. The V and J ends lost 1 base and 0 bases respectively, with 13 bases between them. This CDR3 reads CASSLGGMGTSYNEQFF. CDR3 DNA sequence: TGTGCCAGCAGCTTAGGGGGGATGGGGACCTCCTACAATGAGCAGTTCTTC.

This clonotype was counted many times. The V gene is TRBV20-1, the J gene TRBJ2-7; no definite D call. Per germline, CDR1 DFQATT and CDR2 SNEGSKA (reference sequence). Deletions cut 2 bases from V and 3 bases from J, with 8 bases between. CDR3 length: 12 amino acids. CDR3 sequence (DNA): TGCAGTGCTAGAAGGCAGAACTACGAGCAGTACTTC. This translates into CSARRQNYEQYF.

J is TRBJ2-7 and V is TRBV7-9; 8 positions match TRBD1. Germline loops: CDR1 SEHNR, CDR2 FQNEAQ (reference sequence). V shed 1 base and J 6 bases; nucleotides not matched to a gene: 8. This CDR3 comprises 15 residues. CDR3: CASSLVGDRGAEQYF. DNA for the CDR3: TGTGCCAGCAGCTTAGTGGGTGACAGGGGTGCCGAGCAGTACTTC.

This clonotype has a count of ten or more. The rearrangement links TRBV7-6 to TRBJ2-7, with 10 bases identical to TRBD2. Germline trimming cut 5 bases from V and 4 bases from J; bases unmatched to any gene: 8. The germline V gene has CDR1 SGHVS and CDR2 FNYEAQ. The CDR3 is made up of 15 amino acids. The CDR3 DNA reads TGTGCCAGCAGCCCCAGGACTAGCGGACTTTACGAGCAGTACTTC. Residues: CASSPRTSGLYEQYF.